The rows below give T cell receptor beta chains drawn from one sample of a study of spatial heterogeneity in lung cancer. From the 5' RACE reads, TCRdb called clonotypes with MiXCR, one entry per CDR3 protein. Found here are about 85,000 distinct CDR3 sequences, approximately 21% of them singletons; the top ten hold roughly 6%. The source was PBMCs, collected at surgery. These receptors were obtained from a male donor with early-stage non-small cell lung cancer. Both conserved end residues are trimmed from each CDR3. The size of a clone is reported for some rows only, either as once, few or many, or as a class for expanded clones.

len,v_gene,abundance,j_gene,CDR3aa
15,TRBV5-1,-,TRBJ1-1,ASSLGETGAHGTEAF
15,TRBV10-2,few,TRBJ1-6,ASSEVSGEVGNSPLH
14,TRBV14,few,TRBJ2-3,ASSPGQGAFTDTQY
19,TRBV7-9,few,TRBJ2-6,ASSLPSNRQGPSWGANVLT
11,TRBV6-4,many,TRBJ1-1,ASSEHRDTEAF
12,TRBV7-6,few,TRBJ2-6,ASSTGSGANVLT
15,TRBV7-8,few,TRBJ1-5,ASSLARADYSNQPQH
13,TRBV18,many,TRBJ2-7,ASSLYEGVGDEQY
13,TRBV28,-,TRBJ1-4,ASTFLAMGQEKLF
13,TRBV27,many,TRBJ2-7,ASRPRTFGLDEQY
13,TRBV7-3,-,TRBJ2-7,ASSLGSGPHYEQY
10,TRBV6-6,many,TRBJ1-2,ASSSQDYGYT